This entry lists 17 T cell receptor beta chains sequenced from one sample in a study of T-cell reconstitution after alpha-beta-depleted transplantation in children. Preparing the TCRbeta library involved the use of unique molecular identifiers. A single record per CDR3 protein comes from TCRdb applying MiXCR to the PCR reads. The sample carries about half a million distinct CDR3 sequences, 12% recorded once. Here the sequenced sample was PBMCs from the stem cell graft donor, taken from the stem cell graft. The receptor set was obtained from a human donor who donated a stem cell graft to a child with combined immunodeficiency.

This clonotype was seen more than once but under ten times. The rearrangement joins TRBV7-3 to TRBJ2-1, with 7 bases lining up with TRBD1. The CDR3 is 13 amino acids. The V segment lost 4 bases and the J segment 9 bases; nucleotides outside the gene matches: 6. The germline CDR1 and CDR2 sequences are SGHTA and FQGTGA. CDR3 bases: TGTGCCAGCAGCTCCACAGGGGAAGGTGAGCAGTTCTTC. It codes for CASSSTGEGEQFF.

This clonotype has more than one count but fewer than ten. J is TRBJ2-3 and V is TRBV5-1, with D tentatively TRBD2 (7 bases). Germline CDR1 SGHRS, CDR2 YFSETQ. This CDR3 is built from 16 residues. V shed 4 bases and J shed 0 bases, with 15 bases lying between them. The CDR3 region is CASSKGGGTSTDTQYF. Written as DNA, the CDR3 is TGCGCCAGCAGCAAAGGGGGGGGAACTAGCACAGATACGCAGTATTTT.

The rearrangement joins TRBV4-2 to TRBJ2-1, with D tentatively TRBD2 (6 bases). Germline V gene lookup returns CDR1 LGHNA and CDR2 YNFKEQ. Trimming removed 4 bases from V and 5 bases from J, with 15 bases in between. CDR3 length: 15 residues. CDR3 loop: CASSPGQGGHNEQFF. CDR3 coding DNA: TGTGCCAGCAGCCCGGGGCAGGGAGGTCACAATGAGCAGTTCTTC.

This clonotype showed up just a few times. The V gene is TRBV18, the J gene TRBJ2-7; 7 bases agree with TRBD1. V lost 2 bases, J lost 6 bases, and 7 bases stayed unmatched. Germline CDR1 KGHSH, CDR2 LQKENI. The CDR3 length is 14 residues. The chain's CDR3 is CASSPRAQGLEQYF. In DNA form, the CDR3 reads TGTGCCAGCTCACCAAGGGCACAGGGGCTCGAGCAGTACTTC.

The table lists this clonotype with a few counts. The chain employs TRBV6-4 and TRBJ2-3, with TRBD2 matching over 9 bases. Trimming cost V 5 bases and J 0 bases; bases outside gene matches: 6. The CDR3 consists of 16 residues. The germline V gene has CDR1 MRHNA and CDR2 SNTAGT. The CDR3 coding sequence is TGTGCCAGCAGTCTCACGACTAGCGGAAGCACAGATACGCAGTATTTT. As protein: CASSLTTSGSTDTQYF.

This clonotype occurred a few times. This chain connects TRBV20-1 to TRBJ2-1; the D is unclear. CDR1 DFQATT and CDR2 SNEGSKA come from the germline V gene (reference sequence). This CDR3 comprises 13 residues. Between the trimmed V and J ends, which lost 1 base and 10 bases, there was a span of 14 bases. For the CDR3, the DNA is TGCAGTGCTAGAGGCTGGGCCGACGGGGAGCAGTTCTTC. Translated, it gives CSARGWADGEQFF.

This clonotype has ten or more counts. The chain is built from TRBV21-1 and TRBJ2-7; whether TRBD2, the table's D call, matches the DNA was not checked. TRBV21-1 is reported as a pseudogene. This CDR3 has 16 amino acids. CDR3 nucleotide sequence: TGTGCCAGCAGCAAACATGGGGACGGCCCTAGGTACGAGCAGTACTTC. Its protein product is CASSKHGDGPRYEQYF.

The chain recombines TRBV19 with TRBJ2-6; D is uncertain. Germline CDR1 and CDR2: LNHDA and SQIVND (reference sequence). CDR3 length: 16 amino acids. The V gene lost 7 bases and the J gene lost 0 bases, with 13 bases spanning the gap. CDR3 sequence reads: CASKFDGGSGANVLTF. As DNA, the CDR3 is TGTGCCAGTAAGTTCGACGGCGGCTCTGGGGCCAACGTCCTGACTTTC.

This clonotype appeared many times. This chain joins TRBV12-5 and TRBJ2-7; D is unclear. Trimming removed 4 bases from V and 2 bases from J, with 12 bases in between. There are 14 residues in the CDR3. In germline, CDR1 is LGHNT, CDR2 FRNRAP. The CDR3 sequence is CASGSVAGTYEQYF. DNA for the CDR3: TGTGCTAGTGGTTCAGTGGCAGGAACCTACGAGCAGTACTTC. The full variable domain, its missing parts supplied by reference TRBV12-5 and TRBJ2-7, is DARVTQTPRHKVTEMGQEVTMRCQPILGHNTVFWYRQTMMQGLELLAYFRNRAPLDDSGMPKDRFSAEMPDATLATLKIQPSEPRDSAVYFCASGSVAGTYEQYFGPGTRLTVT.

The chain has TRBV6-5 and TRBJ1-2, with D possibly being TRBD1 (5 bases). Germline CDR1 is MNHEY and CDR2 is SVGAGI. The length of the CDR3 is 12 residues. Trimming cost V 5 bases and J 8 bases, with 12 bases left between them. The CDR3 nucleotides are TGTGCCAGCAGTCGGGCAGGGTCGGGCTACACCTTC. This codes for CASSRAGSGYTF.

The sample holds many counts of this clonotype. The V gene is TRBV6-5, the J gene TRBJ2-2; D gene uncertain. The CDR3 has 12 residues. V was shortened by 4 bases and J by 6 bases, with 6 bases between the two germline ends. CDR1 and CDR2 (germline): MNHEY, SVGAGI. The CDR3 here is CASSWRAGELFF. The CDR3 nucleotides read TGTGCCAGCAGTTGGAGAGCCGGGGAGCTGTTTTTT.

The chain joins TRBV18 to TRBJ2-5, with TRBD2 as a possible D gene (5 bases). V lost 6 bases to trimming and J lost 4 bases, with 21 bases between them. The CDR3 length is 16 residues. CDR1 KGHSH and CDR2 LQKENI come from the germline V gene. CDR3 sequence (DNA): TGTGCCAGCTCCCCGGAGGCCCTTGGTGATGGAGAGACCCAGTACTTC. Protein sequence: CASSPEALGDGETQYF. The variable domain in full, with the rest retrieved from reference TRBV18 and TRBJ2-5, is NAGVMQNPRHLVRRRGQEARLRCSPMKGHSHVYWYRQLPEEGLKFMVYLQKENIIDESGMPKERFSAEFPKEGPSILRIQQVVRGDSAAYFCASSPEALGDGETQYFGPGTRLLVL.

The CDR3 loop reads CATSRDRGYQPQHF. The CDR3 nucleotides are TGTGCCACCAGCAGGGACAGGGGATATCAGCCCCAGCATTTT. The V and J genes are TRBV15 and TRBJ1-5, with 9 bases identical to TRBD1. Losses at the gene ends were 3 bases for V and 5 bases for J; bases not matched to a gene: 2. The length of the CDR3 is 14 residues. Per germline, CDR1 LNHNV and CDR2 YYDKDF (reference sequence).

This clonotype was recorded a few times. The V call is TRBV11-1, the J call TRBJ2-3; possibly TRBD2 for D (7 bases). The germline gives CDR1 SGHAT, CDR2 FQDESV (reference sequence). The CDR3 length is 19 residues. Trimming took 2 bases from V and 5 from J, leaving 26 bases between them. The CDR3 reads CASSLFATRTAGAGDTQYF. Written as DNA, the CDR3 is TGTGCCAGCAGCTTATTCGCGACTAGGACGGCGGGGGCCGGAGATACGCAGTATTTT.

This clonotype turned up a few times. V usage is TRBV12-3 or TRBV12-4 and J usage is TRBJ1-1; no clear D. Trimming removed 3 bases from V and 8 bases from J, with 13 bases in between. The CDR3 is 13 residues long. CDR3 residues: CASSFERAVEAFF. CDR3 sequence (DNA): TGTGCCAGCAGTTTCGAAAGGGCCGTCGAAGCTTTCTTT.

The rearrangement joins TRBV12-3 or TRBV12-4 to TRBJ1-3, with 7 bases identical to TRBD1. The CDR3 contains 15 residues. V trimming: 3 bases; J trimming: 1 base; junction bases outside the gene matches: 3. The DNA for the CDR3 is TGTGCCAGCAGTTTGGCAGGGGGTTCTGGAAACACCATATATTTT. This translates into CASSLAGGSGNTIYF.

This chain links TRBV20-1 with TRBJ1-1; 9 bases line up with TRBD1. V was pared by 5 bases and J by 0 bases, with 13 bases of the junction left unmatched. There are 17 residues in the CDR3. Germline loops: CDR1 DFQATT, CDR2 SNEGSKA (reference sequence). Here the CDR3 DNA reads TGCAGTGCTCTTCGACGAATGACAGGGGGAGTGAACACTGAAGCTTTCTTT. This gives the protein CSALRRMTGGVNTEAFF.